A selection of T cell receptor beta chains follows, all from one sample in a study of STAT5B mutations in CD4+ large granular lymphocyte leukemia. The method was immunoSEQ multiplex PCR; TCRdb's version includes in-frame clones alone and lacks a portion of them. The sample contains about 36,000 clones, more than 60% of which appear only once. The specimen was CD4+ T cells from blood buffy coats. The receptor set was obtained from a human donor in good health. Both conserved end residues are part of each CDR3. D genes are given only for firm matches. Size values are once, few and many counts, or a class for expanded clones, and some rows have none.

v_call	j_call	d_call	clone_size	cdr3_nt	cdr3_aa
TRBV11-2	TRBJ1-3	NA	NA	TGTGCCAGCAGCGGGCGAAGGACAGAAACTGGCAACACCATATATTTT	CASSGRRTETGNTIYF
TRBV2	TRBJ2-7	NA	NA	TGTGCCAGCAGTGTAGGACTCACCTACGAGCAGTACTTC	CASSVGLTYEQYF
TRBV29-1	TRBJ2-2	NA	NA	TGCAGCGTTGACAAGACCGGGGAGCTGTTTTTT	CSVDKTGELFF
TRBV5-1	TRBJ2-7	NA	NA	TGCGCCAGCAGGGGAACGGCAGGAAGTTACGAGCAGTACTTC	CASRGTAGSYEQYF
TRBV27	TRBJ2-3	TRBD2	NA	TGTGCCAGCGCCCCGCGGGGGTCCCCAGATACGCAGTATTTT	CASAPRGSPDTQYF
TRBV1	TRBJ1-3	NA	NA	TGCACCAGCAGCTCTACCGGGACAGCCGGAAACACCATATATTTT	CTSSSTGTAGNTIYF
TRBV4-1	TRBJ2-5	NA	NA	TGCGCCAGCAGCCAAGGGCCCAACAGGGTGGGGGAGACCCAGTACTTC	CASSQGPNRVGETQYF
TRBV28	TRBJ1-1	NA	NA	TGTGCCAGCACCGCCGGGACACCTACTTGGGGTGAAGCTTTCTTT	CASTAGTPTWGEAFF
TRBV5-4	TRBJ2-5	TRBD2	once	TGTGCCAGCAGCTCCGCTAGCGGCCAAGAGACCCAGTACTTC	CASSSASGQETQYF
TRBV7-9	TRBJ2-7	NA	NA	TGTGCCAGCAGCTTCCCGGACCTCGGAGAGCAGTACTTC	CASSFPDLGEQYF
TRBV5-1	TRBJ1-6	NA	few	TGCGCCAGCAGCTTGGAGGGGGGACGTAAGATTTTT	CASSLEGGRKIF
TRBV18	TRBJ2-7	TRBD1	NA	TGTGCCAGCTCACCCGGGACAGGGGGCCGCGAGCAGTACTTC	CASSPGTGGREQYF
TRBV28	TRBJ2-5	TRBD2	NA	TGTGCCAGCAGTTTTACTAGCGGGAGTGTGGAGACCCAGTACTTC	CASSFTSGSVETQYF
TRBV9	TRBJ2-6	NA	NA	TGTGCCAGCAGTGCAACCGGGACAGGGAGCGGGAGCCCTCCAAGAAACGTCCTGACTTTC	CASSATGTGSGSPPRNVLTF
TRBV29-1	TRBJ1-1	TRBD1	NA	TGCAGCGTGGACAGGGGAGGCACTGAAGCTTTCTTT	CSVDRGGTEAFF
TRBV18	TRBJ1-1	TRBD1	NA	TGTGCCAGCTCACCACCTTGGGCAGGGGGCAACACTGAAGCTTTCTTT	CASSPPWAGGNTEAFF
TRBV7-9	TRBJ2-7	NA	NA	TGTGCCAGCAGCTTGGATAGGCTCTACGAGCAGTACTTC	CASSLDRLYEQYF
TRBV5-4	TRBJ1-2	NA	NA	TGTGCCAGCAGCTTGGCCGGGCCGGCGGGCTATGGCTACACCTTC	CASSLAGPAGYGYTF
TRBV9	TRBJ1-1	NA	NA	TGTGCCAGCAGCGTATGGACGAGGGACACTGAAGCTTTCTTT	CASSVWTRDTEAFF
TRBV6-6	TRBJ2-3	NA	NA	TGTGCCAGCAGTTACGGTAGGGCCAAGGCAGATACGCAGTATTTT	CASSYGRAKADTQYF
TRBV27	TRBJ1-6	NA	NA	TGTGCCAGCGGGGCGGGTCCCCTTAGCTCCTATAATTCACCCCTCCACTTT	CASGAGPLSSYNSPLHF
TRBV7-7	TRBJ2-3	TRBD2	NA	TGTGCCAGCAGCCTCGGACTAGCTTCCACAGATACGCAGTATTTT	CASSLGLASTDTQYF
TRBV19	TRBJ1-6	NA	few	TGTGCCAGTAGCCCTCTACGGGACACACGGAATTCACCCCTCCACTTT	CASSPLRDTRNSPLHF
TRBV30	TRBJ1-5	NA	few	TGTGCCTGGAGTGTAGGGGGTTATAGCAATCAGCCCCAGCATTTT	CAWSVGGYSNQPQHF
TRBV7-8	TRBJ2-6	TRBD2	NA	TGTGCCATCTCCCCGGGAGGACTATCTGGGGCCAACGTCCTGACTTTC	CAISPGGLSGANVLTF
TRBV19	TRBJ1-5	NA	NA	TGTGCCAGTAGTCCCACCCCGCAGTGGGATCAGCCCCAGCATTTT	CASSPTPQWDQPQHF
TRBV5-1	TRBJ2-1	NA	few	TGCGCCAGCAGCTTGGGCTTCGGTGAGCAGTTCTTC	CASSLGFGEQFF
TRBV19	TRBJ2-2	NA	once	TGTGCCAGTAAGTCGAGGCGCGAAACCGGGGAGCTGTTTTTT	CASKSRRETGELFF
TRBV4-2	TRBJ2-1	NA	NA	TGTGCCAGCAGCCAAGATGGCAGGGACAATGAGCAGTTCTTC	CASSQDGRDNEQFF
TRBV30	TRBJ2-3	TRBD2	NA	TGTGCCTGGATCGGTGGGACTAGCGGCCCAGATACGCAGTATTTT	CAWIGGTSGPDTQYF
TRBV19	TRBJ1-5	NA	NA	TGTGCCAGTAGTATTATGGGGGTGGCCAATCAGCCCCAGCATTTT	CASSIMGVANQPQHF
TRBV19	TRBJ2-6	NA	NA	TGTGCCAGTAGAACGTCCGGGATCCAAGTCCTGACTTTC	CASRTSGIQVLTF
TRBV2	TRBJ2-4	TRBD2	once	TGTGCCAGCAGTGAGCGGGGCGGGGGGCACAACCTACTAGCCAAAAACATTCAGTACTTC	CASSERGGGHNLLAKNIQYF
TRBV7-2	TRBJ1-5	NA	NA	TGTGCCAGCAGCTCGTTTGGGGGGGGATCTGGCCAGCCCCAGCATTTT	CASSSFGGGSGQPQHF
TRBV30	TRBJ1-2	NA	NA	TGTGCCTGGAGTGTATCCCAGGGTCTCTATGGCTACACCTTC	CAWSVSQGLYGYTF
TRBV5-1	TRBJ1-1	NA	NA	TGCGCCAGCAGACGGGGAACTGGGGACACTGAAGCTTTCTTT	CASRRGTGDTEAFF
TRBV7-2	TRBJ2-7	TRBD1	NA	TGTGCCAGCAGCGCTCTGCGGGACAGGGGGACCTACGAGCAGTACTTC	CASSALRDRGTYEQYF
TRBV18	TRBJ1-4	NA	few	TGTGCCAGCTCACCAAATCCGGAAAGTGGGGAAAAACTGTTTTTT	CASSPNPESGEKLFF